This T cell receptor beta chain is from a study of chemoradiotherapy in HPV16-positive cancers. Study-wide findings and caveats: Candidate HPV-specific clones and E7-related TCR motifs grew in tumor during treatment.

A remark on this clone: Antigen unknown.

Sequencing was performed with immunoSEQ multiplex PCR; in TCRdb, only in-frame clones are kept and a portion is missing. This table holds 53,000 or so clones, roughly nine tenths found once. There are 15 residues in the CDR3. In germline, CDR1 is SGHTA, CDR2 FQGNSA. Trimming pared 1 base from V and 1 base from J, leaving 7 bases between. The sequence came from a human donor with HPV-associated anogenital cancer. The rearrangement joins TRBV7-2 to TRBJ1-4; no clear D gene. Sample: blood, taken from a patient who underwent chemoradiotherapy. The CDR3 bases are TGTGCCAGCAGCTTAGAGGGTGGAACTAATGAAAAACTGTTTTTT. Protein: CASSLEGGTNEKLFF.